The entry that follows covers one T cell receptor beta chain sequence. Antigen: not known. PCR primers comprised 60 Vbeta and 13 Jbeta primers. Clones were sequenced by immunoSEQ multiplex PCR, and TCRdb holds only the in-frame ones, with some missing. Its listing shows 70,000 to 100,000 clones. This entry belongs to a study of cytomegalovirus exposure and HLA in healthy donors. As for the study in general: Genotyping of more than 300 donors showed that 80% to 90% belonged to the Caucasian-associated ancestry cluster. General observations from the study: Accurate HLA-A and HLA-B prediction from TCR beta sequences was reported for most subjects. Cytomegalovirus-associated TCR beta chains were listed, numbering 150 to 200.

Germline trimming cut 5 bases from V and 4 bases from J; bases unmatched to any gene: 7. Looked up from germline, CDR1 is SEHNR and CDR2 is FQNEAQ (reference sequence). The CDR3 is 16 amino acids. Sequencing was performed on PBMCs. The sequence was collected from a girl aged 10-17 years in good health and CMV-seropositive. The rearrangement uses TRBV7-9 and TRBJ1-3, with 11 bases aligning to TRBD1. The CDR3 is CASSAGQGARGNTIYF. The CDR3 DNA is TGTGCCAGCAGCGCCGGACAGGGGGCGCGCGGAAACACCATATATTTT.